These T cell receptor beta chains were read from a single sample in a study of OX40 agonist ivuxolimab in advanced cancers. The data were produced by immunoSEQ multiplex PCR, yet TCRdb's version contains in-frame clones alone and is incomplete. The top ten hold around 2.4% of the sample, which has roughly 53,000 clones, roughly three quarters seen once. Sequencing was performed on CD4+ or CD8+ T cells sorted from blood, taken in a trial of the OX40 agonist ivuxolimab. These receptors were obtained from an adult with an advanced solid tumor such as melanoma, head and neck, liver or kidney cancer. CDR3s include the opening cysteine and the closing phenylalanine or tryptophan. A D gene is named only where the DNA matches it firmly. For some rows the clone size is stated as once, few or many, or as a class when expanded; others skip it.

few	14	TRBV6-5	TRBJ2-1	TRBD1	TGTGCCAGCAGTTTGGACAGGTGGCACAATGAGCAGTTCTTC	CASSLDRWHNEQFF
.	12	TRBV11-2	TRBJ1-2	.	TGTGCCAGCAGCACCTCACTTGGGGGCTACACCTTC	CASSTSLGGYTF
.	15	TRBV5-6	TRBJ2-5	.	TGTGCCAGCAGCTTGGTTGGGGTCCCTCAAGAGACCCAGTACTTC	CASSLVGVPQETQYF
.	15	TRBV5-1	TRBJ2-7	.	TGCGCCAGCACCTTTGACGGGGGCGACTTTTACGAGCAGTACTTC	CASTFDGGDFYEQYF
.	14	TRBV28	TRBJ1-4	.	TGTGCCAGCAGTTCCATTGGGGGCGAAGAAAAACTGTTTTTT	CASSSIGGEEKLFF
.	14	TRBV30	TRBJ2-6	.	TGTGCCTTCTCCCGGACCTCTGGGGCCAACGTCCTGACTTTC	CAFSRTSGANVLTF
few	13	TRBV7-7	TRBJ1-1	.	TGTGCCAGCAGCTCGGACAAGAACACTGAAGCTTTCTTT	CASSSDKNTEAFF
few	13	TRBV14	TRBJ2-7	.	TGTGCCAGCAGCCAGACCATCACCTACGAGCAGTACTTC	CASSQTITYEQYF
.	16	TRBV18	TRBJ2-1	TRBD2	TGTGCCAGCTCAGCCGTTCTAACGGGGGGGCAAAATGAGCAGTTCTTC	CASSAVLTGGQNEQFF
.	12	TRBV30	TRBJ1-2	TRBD1	TGTGCCTGGGGGGACAGGGACTATGGCTACACCTTC	CAWGDRDYGYTF
.	14	TRBV7-8	TRBJ2-1	TRBD2	TGTGCCAGCAGTACTAGCGGGGTGAACAATGAGCAGTTCTTC	CASSTSGVNNEQFF
.	13	TRBV7-7	TRBJ2-7	.	TGTGCCAGCAGCTACAGCTTAACTGACGAGCAGTACTTC	CASSYSLTDEQYF
.	13	TRBV7-2	TRBJ2-3	.	TGTGCCAGCAGCTTGGCGGACACAGATACGCAGTATTTT	CASSLADTDTQYF
.	15	TRBV7-9	TRBJ2-3	.	TGTGCCAGCACCCTAGGGGGGGCAAGCACAGATACGCAGTATTTT	CASTLGGASTDTQYF
.	16	TRBV5-1	TRBJ2-3	TRBD2	TGCGCCAGCAGCAGGACTAGCCGAGCTAGCACAGATACGCAGTATTTT	CASSRTSRASTDTQYF
few	14	TRBV5-5	TRBJ2-7	.	TGTGCCAGCAGCTTGATCGCATCGGGTTACGAGCAGTACTTC	CASSLIASGYEQYF
.	15	TRBV19	TRBJ2-2	.	TGTGCCAGTAGTCCCCACGCGACGAACACCGGGGAGCTGTTTTTT	CASSPHATNTGELFF
.	16	TRBV12-5	TRBJ2-3	.	TGTGCTAGTGGTTTGGGAAAGGGGACTCCTACAGATACGCAGTATTTT	CASGLGKGTPTDTQYF
.	16	TRBV30	TRBJ2-7	.	TGTGCCTGGAGTGTACCCCGGGACCCCAAGGGCTACGAGCAGTACTTC	CAWSVPRDPKGYEQYF
.	17	TRBV7-2	TRBJ2-7	TRBD2	TGTGCCAGCAGCTTAGCGCCTTGGACTAGCGGGGGAGGGTTAGGGTACTTC	CASSLAPWTSGGGLGYF
.	16	TRBV5-1	TRBJ1-1	TRBD1	TGCGCCAGCAGCCCCCCTCTCCAGGGGGCCGTAACTGAAGCTTTCTTT	CASSPPLQGAVTEAFF
.	15	TRBV4-3	TRBJ1-2	TRBD1	TGCGCCAGCAGCCCGGGACAGGGGGGTTCCTATGGCTACACCTTC	CASSPGQGGSYGYTF
.	15	TRBV19	TRBJ2-1	.	TGTGCCAGTTCGCAGGGTTCCGTCACCTACAATGAGCAGTTCTTC	CASSQGSVTYNEQFF
.	15	TRBV5-5	TRBJ2-1	.	TGTGCCAGCAGCTTGGAGGCAGGTTCCTACAATGAGCAGTTCTTC	CASSLEAGSYNEQFF
few	16	TRBV7-2	TRBJ2-1	TRBD2	TGTGCCAGCAGCTTCACTAGCGGGGGGGCGATCCATGAGCAGTTCTTC	CASSFTSGGAIHEQFF
.	17	TRBV5-1	TRBJ2-2	.	TGCGCCAGCAGCTGGATATCGACAGGCCCGGGAACCGGGGAGCTGTTTTTT	CASSWISTGPGTGELFF
.	16	TRBV29-1	TRBJ2-1	TRBD2	TGCAGCGGTACTACTAGCGGGAGAAACTCCTACAATGAGCAGTTCTTC	CSGTTSGRNSYNEQFF
.	14	TRBV4-1	TRBJ1-1	.	TGCGCCAGCAGCCGAGAGGGGCAGGGAACTGAAGCTTTCTTT	CASSREGQGTEAFF
.	15	TRBV5-1	TRBJ2-7	.	TGCGCCAGCAGCTTGGGACCGACGGGCTCCTACGAGCAGTACTTC	CASSLGPTGSYEQYF
.	14	TRBV7-9	TRBJ2-7	.	TGTGCCAGCAGCTTAGCGTCGGATGCCTACGAGCAGTACTTC	CASSLASDAYEQYF
.	15	TRBV5-1	TRBJ1-2	.	TGCGCCAGCAGCTTGGCCCCGGATAGACGCTATGGCTACACCTTC	CASSLAPDRRYGYTF
.	12	TRBV10-1	TRBJ2-5	.	TGCGCCAGCTCTGAAGGGCAAGAGACCCAGTACTTC	CASSEGQETQYF
.	14	TRBV29-1	TRBJ1-2	TRBD1	TGCAGCGTTGATTCGACAGGGACTAACTATGGCTACACCTTC	CSVDSTGTNYGYTF
.	15	TRBV27	TRBJ1-1	.	TGTGCCAGCAGTTTATCTTCCCGGGGAGACACTGAAGCTTTCTTT	CASSLSSRGDTEAFF
.	15	TRBV11-2	TRBJ2-5	TRBD2	TGTGCCAGCAGCTCGGGACTAGCGGGCCTGGAGACCCAGTACTTC	CASSSGLAGLETQYF
.	13	TRBV11-2	TRBJ1-4	.	TGTGCCAGCAGCTTGGTCCTCAATGAAAAACTGTTTTTT	CASSLVLNEKLFF
.	14	TRBV28	TRBJ2-4	.	TGTGCCAGCAGTGCCCCCGGGGCCAAAAACATTCAGTACTTC	CASSAPGAKNIQYF
.	15	TRBV2	TRBJ2-1	TRBD2	TGTGCCAGCACCCCAGCGGGAGGGAGGTGGAGTGAGCAGTTCTTC	CASTPAGGRWSEQFF
.	17	TRBV28	TRBJ1-5	TRBD1	TGTGCCAGCAGTTTATGGGGCAGGGGGGATCTCAATCAGCCCCAGCATTTT	CASSLWGRGDLNQPQHF
.	18	TRBV9	TRBJ1-1	TRBD1	TGTGCCAGCAGCCCATACGTTCGACAGGGGGCAACGAACACTGAAGCTTTCTTT	CASSPYVRQGATNTEAFF
.	14	TRBV2	TRBJ2-1	.	TGTGCCAGCGCAGTAAGGTGGGATTACAATGAGCAGTTCTTC	CASAVRWDYNEQFF
.	16	TRBV9	TRBJ2-4	.	TGTGCCAGCAGCTCTACCATTAGCAGGGCCAAAAACATTCAGTACTTC	CASSSTISRAKNIQYF
.	14	TRBV5-1	TRBJ1-2	TRBD1	TGCGCCAGCAGCTTGGGCAGGGGGAACTATGGCTACACCTTC	CASSLGRGNYGYTF
.	15	TRBV5-5	TRBJ1-1	.	TGTGCCAGCAGCTGGCAACCCTCCTTGAACACTGAAGCTTTCTTT	CASSWQPSLNTEAFF
medium-sized	14	TRBV7-2	TRBJ1-1	TRBD1	TGTGCCAGCAGCCGGGACAGGGGCGGCACTGAAGCTTTCTTT	CASSRDRGGTEAFF
.	15	TRBV9	TRBJ2-5	TRBD2	TGTGCCAGCACCCGCGGGGGACTGTATCAAGAGACCCAGTACTTC	CASTRGGLYQETQYF
.	15	TRBV7-6	TRBJ2-1	.	TGTGCCAGCAGCACCAGACCTACAGGGTCGAATGAGCAGTTCTTC	CASSTRPTGSNEQFF
.	11	TRBV19	TRBJ1-1	.	TGTGCCAGTAGGTGGAACACTGAAGCTTTCTTT	CASRWNTEAFF
.	14	TRBV6-5	TRBJ2-1	TRBD1	TGTGCCAGCAGGGAACAGGGGTCCTACAATGAGCAGTTCTTC	CASREQGSYNEQFF
.	15	TRBV27	TRBJ1-3	.	TGTGCCAGCAGTTTTGACAGAAATATTGGAAACACCATATATTTT	CASSFDRNIGNTIYF
.	14	TRBV2	TRBJ1-2	.	TGTGCCAGCAGTGTTGGAAACAGGGACTATGGCTACACCTTC	CASSVGNRDYGYTF